Listed here are 15 T cell receptor beta chains from one sample, sequenced in a study of long-term antiretroviral therapy in people with HIV. The immunoSEQ assay was v3.0, run at survey level. Profiled with immunoSEQ multiplex PCR; TCRdb holds only in-frame clones, not every one. The repertoire consists of tens of thousands of clones, with approximately 95% occurring once and the leading ten covering about 3.1%. The material was unsorted PBMCs, obtained 5.3 years after starting antiretroviral therapy. Receptor source: a man in his fifties with HIV.

CDR3 sequence reads: CATAEGGRNTEAFF. CDR3 in DNA: TGTGCCACCGCGGAAGGAGGGAGGAACACTGAAGCTTTCTTT. J is TRBJ1-1 and V is TRBV10-3; D not resolved. V lost 10 bases and J lost 1, with 16 bases in between. This CDR3 spans 14 amino acids. The germline V gene has CDR1 ENHRY and CDR2 SYGVKD.

J is TRBJ2-1 and V is TRBV4-3, with TRBD1 as a possible D gene (6 bases). The CDR3 runs 17 residues. Germline V gene sequence: CDR1 LGHNA, CDR2 YSLEER. Trimming shortened V by 0 bases and J by 3 bases, and 15 bases separated the two germline ends. The CDR3 DNA is TGCGCCAGCAGCCAAGATAACGTTGACAGGATCTACAATGAGCAGTTCTTC. The encoded protein is CASSQDNVDRIYNEQFF.

The genes are TRBV10-2 and TRBJ2-3; no clear D gene. Trimming removed 3 bases from V and 5 bases from J, with 15 bases in between. Germline CDR1 WSHSY, CDR2 SAAADI. The CDR3 has 15 residues. CDR3 loop: CASSDRRDPVDTQYF. CDR3 DNA: TGCGCCAGCAGTGATCGCAGAGATCCCGTAGATACGCAGTATTTT.

J is TRBJ2-7 and V is TRBV2, with D unresolved. CDR3 length equals 13 residues. The germline gives CDR1 SNHLY, CDR2 FYNNEI. The V and J ends lost 8 bases and 7 bases respectively, with 18 bases between them. As DNA, the CDR3 is TGTGCCAGCGGAGATGGGGATCCTAAGGAGCAGTACTTC. Translating gives CASGDGDPKEQYF.

The chain recombines TRBV29-1 with TRBJ2-7, with 11 nucleotides matching TRBD1. With V trimmed by 1 base and J by 5 bases, 1 base remained unmatched. The CDR3 loop spans 13 amino acids. From germline, CDR1 is SQVTM and CDR2 ANQGSEA. DNA of the CDR3: TGCAGCGTTGAAGGGGACAGGGGGAACGAGCAGTACTTC. Translated, it gives CSVEGDRGNEQYF.

The rearrangement joins TRBV19 to TRBJ1-5, with D hard to call. Germline V gives CDR1 LNHDA, CDR2 SQIVND (reference sequence). This CDR3 has 15 amino acids. The V end lost 1 base, the J end lost 4 bases, and 11 bases lay between the germline ends. The chain's CDR3 is CASSIVRQINQPQHF. CDR3 coding DNA: TGTGCCAGTAGTATAGTCCGGCAGATTAATCAGCCCCAGCATTTT.

J is TRBJ1-3 and V is TRBV5-6; D gene uncertain. Germline CDR1 is SGHDT and CDR2 is YYEEEE. Trimming took off 4 bases at V and 6 bases at J, with 14 bases between the two ends. The CDR3 loop spans 14 amino acids. The CDR3 is CASSVTSALNTIYF. As DNA, the CDR3 is TGTGCCAGCAGCGTGACATCGGCGCTAAACACCATATATTTT.

The rearrangement joins TRBV19 to TRBJ2-4; 10 nucleotides agree with TRBD2. This CDR3 has 15 amino acids. V shed 5 bases, J shed 1 base, and the junction held 2 bases outside the gene matches. CDR1 and CDR2 from the germline V gene are LNHDA and SQIVND (reference sequence). The CDR3 DNA sequence: TGTGCCAGTAGTCTTAGCGGGGGGGCCAAAAACATTCAGTACTTC. As protein: CASSLSGGAKNIQYF.

J is TRBJ2-5 and V is TRBV27, with D perhaps matching TRBD1 (6 bases). The CDR3 consists of 15 residues. The V gene lost 7 bases and the J gene lost 6 bases, with 21 bases spanning the gap. Per the germline V gene, CDR1 is MNHEY and CDR2 is SMNVEV (reference sequence). The CDR3 nucleotides read TGTGCCAGCACCACCCTCGGTACAGGGCTAAAGACCCAGTACTTC. It is translated as CASTTLGTGLKTQYF.

The rearrangement uses TRBV2 and TRBJ2-7; 7 bases are shared with TRBD2. This CDR3 comprises 13 residues. Germline assignment: CDR1 SNHLY and CDR2 FYNNEI. J lost 7 bases, V lost 6 bases, and 9 bases had no gene match. CDR3 region: CASRPGTTGEQYF. The CDR3 region has the DNA TGTGCCAGCAGGCCCGGGACTACGGGGGAGCAGTACTTC.

This sequence joins TRBV7-9 and TRBJ2-3, with a tentative D call TRBD2 (6 bases). The germline gives CDR1 SEHNR, CDR2 FQNEAQ (reference sequence). The CDR3 loop spans 16 amino acids. V shed 2 bases and J shed 5 bases, with 17 bases lying between them. This chain's CDR3 is CASSLFGGEPRDTQYF. The CDR3 DNA follows: TGTGCCAGCAGCTTATTCGGCGGGGAGCCCAGAGATACGCAGTATTTT.

This rearrangement joins TRBV19 to TRBJ2-1; D ambiguous. This CDR3 comprises 16 residues. V shed 7 bases and J shed 0 bases, with 16 bases lying between them. Germline CDR1 reads LNHDA; CDR2 reads SQIVND (reference sequence). The CDR3 DNA follows: TGTGCCAGTACCCCGACTTATGCCAGCTCCTACAATGAGCAGTTCTTC. Residues: CASTPTYASSYNEQFF. Full variable domain (remainder filled in from reference TRBV19 and TRBJ2-1): DGGITQSPKYLFRKEGQNVTLSCEQNLNHDAMYWYRQDPGQGLRLIYYSQIVNDFQKGDIAEGYSVSREKKESFPLTVTSAQKNPTAFYLCASTPTYASSYNEQFFGPGTRLTVL.

V is TRBV11-2 and J is TRBJ1-1; D uncertain. The CDR3 extends over 13 amino acids. Trimming pared 2 bases from V and 1 base from J, leaving 5 bases between. Germline values: CDR1 SGHAT, CDR2 FQNNGV. CDR3 sequence (DNA): TGTGCCAGCAGCTTATGGGGGAACACTGAAGCTTTCTTT. It is translated as CASSLWGNTEAFF.

This chain uses TRBV4-3 with TRBJ1-2; TRBD1 is a possible D gene (5 bases). CDR3 size: 14 residues. CDR1 and CDR2 (germline): LGHNA, YSLEER. V was pared by 5 bases and J by 2 bases, with 12 bases between. The CDR3 reads CASSATGGNYGYTF. In DNA, the CDR3 is TGCGCCAGCAGCGCCACAGGTGGAAACTATGGCTACACCTTC.

V is TRBV29-1 and J is TRBJ2-7, with 8 bases aligning to TRBD1. Germline CDR1 reads SQVTM; CDR2 reads ANQGSEA. J lost 11 bases, V lost 2 bases, and 5 bases had no gene match. The CDR3 loop spans 11 amino acids. CDR3 loop: CSVENRGLEYF. As DNA, the CDR3 is TGCAGCGTTGAAAACAGGGGGTTGGAGTACTTC.